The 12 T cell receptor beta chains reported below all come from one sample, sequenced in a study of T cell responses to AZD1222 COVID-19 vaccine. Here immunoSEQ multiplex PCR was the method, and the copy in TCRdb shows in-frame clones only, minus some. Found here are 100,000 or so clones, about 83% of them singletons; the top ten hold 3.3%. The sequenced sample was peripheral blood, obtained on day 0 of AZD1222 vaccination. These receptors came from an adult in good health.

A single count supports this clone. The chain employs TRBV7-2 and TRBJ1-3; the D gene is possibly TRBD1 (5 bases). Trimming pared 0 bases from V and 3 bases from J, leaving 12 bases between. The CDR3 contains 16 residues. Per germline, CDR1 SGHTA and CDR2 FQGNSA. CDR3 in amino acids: CASSLASGSSGNTIYF. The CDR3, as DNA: TGTGCCAGCAGCTTAGCATCAGGGAGTAGTGGAAACACCATATATTTT.

Here the CDR3 reads CASKQGLSYYGYTF. CDR3 DNA sequence: TGTGCCAGCAAGCAGGGTCTCTCATACTATGGCTACACCTTC. The chain combines TRBV6-5 with TRBJ1-2; a possible D gene is TRBD1 (5 bases). CDR1 and CDR2 from the germline V gene are MNHEY and SVGAGI. The CDR3 is made up of 14 amino acids. Trimming cost V 7 bases and J 3 bases, with 15 bases left between them.

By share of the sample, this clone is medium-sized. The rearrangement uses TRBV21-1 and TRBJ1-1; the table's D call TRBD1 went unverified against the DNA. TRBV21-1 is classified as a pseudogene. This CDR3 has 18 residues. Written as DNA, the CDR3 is TGTGCCAGCAGCAAAGAGGGTGACAGGGGAAAGATGAACACTGAAGCTTTCTTT. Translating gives CASSKEGDRGKMNTEAFF.

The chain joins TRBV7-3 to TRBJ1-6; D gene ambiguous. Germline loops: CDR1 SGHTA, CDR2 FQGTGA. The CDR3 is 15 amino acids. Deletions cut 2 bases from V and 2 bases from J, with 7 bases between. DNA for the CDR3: TGTGCCAGCAGCTTAGTAGGGACCTATAATTCACCCCTCCACTTT. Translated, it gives CASSLVGTYNSPLHF.

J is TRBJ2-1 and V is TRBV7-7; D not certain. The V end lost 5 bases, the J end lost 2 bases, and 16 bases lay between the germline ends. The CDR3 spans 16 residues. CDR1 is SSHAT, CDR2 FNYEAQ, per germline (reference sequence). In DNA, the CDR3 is TGTGCCAGCAGCCTCGAGGTGGGCCTTCCCTACAATGAGCAGTTCTTC. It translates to CASSLEVGLPYNEQFF.

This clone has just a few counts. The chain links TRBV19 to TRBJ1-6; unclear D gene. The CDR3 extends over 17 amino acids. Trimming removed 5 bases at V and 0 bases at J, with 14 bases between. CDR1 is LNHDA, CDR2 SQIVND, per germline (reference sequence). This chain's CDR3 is CASSLYAPSSYNSPLHF. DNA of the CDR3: TGTGCCAGTAGTCTCTACGCACCGAGCTCCTATAATTCACCCCTCCACTTT.

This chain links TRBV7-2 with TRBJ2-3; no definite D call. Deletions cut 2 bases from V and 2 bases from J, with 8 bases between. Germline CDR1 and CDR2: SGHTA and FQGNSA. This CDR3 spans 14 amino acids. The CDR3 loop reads CASSLQVSTDTQYF. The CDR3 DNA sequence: TGTGCCAGCAGCTTACAGGTATCCACAGATACGCAGTATTTT.

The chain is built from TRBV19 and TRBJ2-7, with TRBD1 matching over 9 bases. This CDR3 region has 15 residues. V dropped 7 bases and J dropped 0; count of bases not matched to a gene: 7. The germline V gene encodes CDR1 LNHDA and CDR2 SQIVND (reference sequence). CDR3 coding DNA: TGTGCCAGTAAGAACCGGGACAGGGACTCCTACGAGCAGTACTTC. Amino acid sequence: CASKNRDRDSYEQYF.

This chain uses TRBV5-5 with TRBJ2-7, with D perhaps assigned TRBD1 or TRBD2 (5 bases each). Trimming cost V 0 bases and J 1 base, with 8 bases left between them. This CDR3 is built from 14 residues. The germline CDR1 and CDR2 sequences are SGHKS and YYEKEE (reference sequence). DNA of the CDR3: TGTGCCAGCAGCTTGGATTGGGGGTCCTACGAGCAGTACTTC. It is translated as CASSLDWGSYEQYF.

The CDR3, as DNA: TGTGCCAGCAGCTTAGGGTGGCAGGGGGCTTCACCCCTCCACTTT. This gives the protein CASSLGWQGASPLHF. The chain recombines TRBV7-9 with TRBJ1-6, with 8 bases aligning to TRBD1. J lost 9 bases, V lost 1 base, and 5 bases had no gene match. This CDR3 is 15 amino acids long. Germline-derived CDR1 and CDR2 are SEHNR and FQNEAQ (reference sequence).

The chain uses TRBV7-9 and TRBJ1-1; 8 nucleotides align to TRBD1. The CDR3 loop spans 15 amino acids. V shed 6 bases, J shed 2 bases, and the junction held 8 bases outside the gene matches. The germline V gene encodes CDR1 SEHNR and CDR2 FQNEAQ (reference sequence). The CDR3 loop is CASRRGTGRNTEAFF. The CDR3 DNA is TGTGCCAGCAGACGGGGGACAGGTCGCAACACTGAAGCTTTCTTT.

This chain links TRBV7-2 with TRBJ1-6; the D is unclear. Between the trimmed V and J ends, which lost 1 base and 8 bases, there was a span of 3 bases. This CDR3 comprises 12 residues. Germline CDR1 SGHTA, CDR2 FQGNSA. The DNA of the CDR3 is TGTGCCAGCAGCTTAGTACATTCACCCCTCCACTTT. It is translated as CASSLVHSPLHF.